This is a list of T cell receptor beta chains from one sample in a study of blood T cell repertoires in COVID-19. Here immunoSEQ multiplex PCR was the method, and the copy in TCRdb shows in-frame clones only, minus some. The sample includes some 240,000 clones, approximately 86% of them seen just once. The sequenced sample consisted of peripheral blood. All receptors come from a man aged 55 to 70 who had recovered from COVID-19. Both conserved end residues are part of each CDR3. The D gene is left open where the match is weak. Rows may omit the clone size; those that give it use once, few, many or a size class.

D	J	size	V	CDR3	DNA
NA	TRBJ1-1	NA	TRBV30	CAWREEGEAFF	TGTGCCTGGAGAGAGGAAGGTGAAGCTTTCTTT
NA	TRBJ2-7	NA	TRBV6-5	CATGESRRIYEQYF	TGTGCCACCGGGGAGTCCCGTCGGATATACGAGCAGTACTTC
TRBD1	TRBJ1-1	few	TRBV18	CASSPTTGNRNTEAFF	TGTGCCAGCTCACCAACGACAGGGAATAGGAACACTGAAGCTTTCTTT
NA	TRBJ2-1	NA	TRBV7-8	CASSLGLVSSYNEQFF	TGTGCCAGCAGCTTAGGTTTGGTGAGCTCCTACAATGAGCAGTTCTTC
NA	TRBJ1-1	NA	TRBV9	CASSHPHGGNTEAFF	TGTGCCAGCAGCCACCCCCACGGGGGAAACACTGAAGCTTTCTTT
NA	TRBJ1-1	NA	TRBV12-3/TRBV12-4	CASSHGRGAFF	TGTGCCAGCAGTCACGGACGAGGGGCTTTCTTT
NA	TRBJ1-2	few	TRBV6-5	CASSRREGGGYTF	TGTGCCAGCAGTCGCCGGGAAGGCGGGGGCTACACCTTC
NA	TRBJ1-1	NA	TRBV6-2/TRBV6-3	CASSYLDRLNTEAFF	TGTGCCAGCAGTTACCTTGACAGGTTGAACACTGAAGCTTTCTTT
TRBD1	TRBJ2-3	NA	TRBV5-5	CASSFRTGGEDTQYF	TGTGCCAGCAGCTTCCGGACAGGGGGCGAGGATACGCAGTATTTT
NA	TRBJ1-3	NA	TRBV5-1	CASSPQGGGNTIYF	TGCGCCAGCAGCCCACAGGGTGGTGGAAACACCATATATTTT
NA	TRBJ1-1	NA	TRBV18	CASSSDSNTEAFF	TGTGCCAGCTCATCTGACAGTAACACTGAAGCTTTCTTT
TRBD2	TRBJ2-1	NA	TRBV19	CASSMGGGDEQFF	TGTGCCAGTAGTATGGGCGGGGGGGATGAGCAGTTCTTC
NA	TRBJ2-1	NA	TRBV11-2	CASSHASSYNEQFF	TGTGCCAGCAGCCACGCCAGCTCCTACAATGAGCAGTTCTTC
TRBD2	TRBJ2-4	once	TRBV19	CASSIRSASGGRRLAKNIQYF	TGTGCCAGTAGTATCCGCTCCGCTAGCGGGGGGCGAAGGCTAGCCAAAAACATTCAGTACTTC
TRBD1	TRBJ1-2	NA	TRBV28	CASSLWTGGDYGYTF	TGTGCCAGCAGTCTTTGGACAGGGGGCGACTATGGCTACACCTTC
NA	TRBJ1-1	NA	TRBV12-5	CASGLLENTEAFF	TGTGCTAGTGGTTTGTTAGAGAACACTGAAGCTTTCTTT
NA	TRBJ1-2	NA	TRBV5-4	CASSQKRGGGYGYTF	TGTGCCAGCAGCCAAAAGCGGGGAGGGGGCTATGGCTACACCTTC
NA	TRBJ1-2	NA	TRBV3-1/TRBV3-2	CASSPIGRTGYGYTF	TGTGCCAGCAGCCCCATCGGGAGGACGGGATATGGCTACACCTTC
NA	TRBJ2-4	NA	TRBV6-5	CASKTGSTKNIQYF	TGTGCCAGCAAAACAGGTTCAACCAAAAACATTCAGTACTTC
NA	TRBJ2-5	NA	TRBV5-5	CASSLISLGTQYF	TGTGCCAGCAGCTTGATTAGTCTCGGGACCCAGTACTTC
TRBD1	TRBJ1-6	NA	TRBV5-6	CASSFGLGQGSSPLHF	TGTGCCAGCAGCTTCGGCCTGGGACAGGGTAGTTCACCCCTCCACTTT
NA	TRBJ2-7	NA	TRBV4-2	CASSQGQAGYEQYF	TGTGCCAGCAGCCAAGGCCAAGCGGGCTACGAGCAGTACTTC
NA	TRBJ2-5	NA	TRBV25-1	CASSEWGLETQYF	TGTGCCAGCAGTGAGTGGGGGCTAGAGACCCAGTACTTC
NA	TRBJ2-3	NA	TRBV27	CASWHRDTQYF	TGTGCCAGCTGGCATCGAGATACGCAGTATTTT
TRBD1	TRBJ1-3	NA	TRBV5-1	CASSEGDSSTTIYF	TGCGCCAGCAGCGAGGGGGACAGCTCAACCACCATATATTTT
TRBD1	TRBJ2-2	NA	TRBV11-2	CASSFLGQSHAGELFF	TGTGCCAGCAGCTTTTTGGGACAGAGCCACGCCGGGGAGCTGTTTTTT
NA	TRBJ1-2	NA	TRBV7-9	CASSHINSQALYGYTF	TGTGCCAGCAGTCATATCAACAGCCAGGCCCTCTATGGCTACACCTTC
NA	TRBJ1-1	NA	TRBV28	CASRATQGWGTEAFF	TGTGCCAGCAGGGCGACGCAGGGGTGGGGGACTGAAGCTTTCTTT
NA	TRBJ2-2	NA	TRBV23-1	CASSRFETNTGELFF	TGCGCCAGCAGTCGCTTTGAGACGAACACCGGGGAGCTGTTTTTT
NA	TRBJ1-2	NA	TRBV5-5	CASSRTLYGYTF	TGTGCCAGCAGCAGGACACTGTATGGCTACACCTTC
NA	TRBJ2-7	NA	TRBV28	CASSLGGASPYEQYF	TGTGCCAGCAGTTTGGGGGGGGCGAGTCCCTACGAGCAGTACTTC
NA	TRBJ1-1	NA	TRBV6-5	CASREAPTEAFF	TGTGCCAGCCGGGAGGCTCCCACTGAAGCTTTCTTT
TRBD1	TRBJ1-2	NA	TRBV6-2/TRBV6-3	CASSLEGTGVFGGYTF	TGTGCCAGCAGTTTGGAGGGGACAGGGGTATTTGGTGGCTACACCTTC
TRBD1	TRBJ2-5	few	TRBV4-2	CASSQDDRGSETQYF	TGTGCCAGCAGCCAAGACGACAGGGGATCAGAGACCCAGTACTTC
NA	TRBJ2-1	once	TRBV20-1	CSASLLVPWGAYNEQFF	TGCAGTGCTAGTTTATTGGTCCCTTGGGGGGCCTACAATGAGCAGTTCTTC
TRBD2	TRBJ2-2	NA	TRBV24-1	CATSAASGAGELFF	TGTGCCACCAGTGCAGCTAGCGGGGCCGGGGAGCTGTTTTTT
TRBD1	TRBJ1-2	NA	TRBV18	CASSPRTGDYGYTF	TGTGCCAGCTCACCGCGGACAGGGGATTATGGCTACACCTTC
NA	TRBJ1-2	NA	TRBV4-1	CASSQGQGNSNYGYTF	TGCGCCAGCAGCCAAGGCCAGGGGAACTCCAACTATGGCTACACCTTC
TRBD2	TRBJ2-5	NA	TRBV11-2	CASSLRLAGGETQYF	TGTGCCAGCAGCTTACGACTAGCGGGGGGAGAGACCCAGTACTTC
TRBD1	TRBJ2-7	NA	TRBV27	CASSSHGQGKYYEQYF	TGTGCCAGCAGTTCCCACGGACAGGGGAAGTACTACGAGCAGTACTTC
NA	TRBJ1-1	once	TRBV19	CASIQGLGDTEAFF	TGTGCCAGTATACAGGGCTTGGGGGACACTGAAGCTTTCTTT
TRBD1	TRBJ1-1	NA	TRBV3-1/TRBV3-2	CASTRQGGSAEAFF	TGTGCCAGCACCCGACAGGGGGGAAGCGCTGAAGCTTTCTTT
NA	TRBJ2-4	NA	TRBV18	CASSPPGRDIQYF	TGTGCCAGCTCACCACCCGGTCGGGACATTCAGTACTTC
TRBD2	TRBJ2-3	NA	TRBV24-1	CATSGYQGLARTDTQYF	TGTGCCACCAGTGGGTACCAGGGACTAGCGAGGACAGATACGCAGTATTTT
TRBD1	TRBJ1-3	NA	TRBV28	CASSPPRTGAGNTIYF	TGTGCCAGCAGTCCCCCCCGGACAGGGGCCGGAAACACCATATATTTT
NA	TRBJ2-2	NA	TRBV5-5	CASSPSPTRSNTGELFF	TGTGCCAGCAGCCCATCCCCGACACGATCGAACACCGGGGAGCTGTTTTTT
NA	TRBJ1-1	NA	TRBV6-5	CASSYRGGEAFF	TGTGCCAGCAGTTACAGGGGTGGTGAAGCTTTCTTT
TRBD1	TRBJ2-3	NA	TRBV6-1	CASSEGQGPTDTQYF	TGTGCCAGCAGTGAGGGACAGGGACCCACAGATACGCAGTATTTT